This T cell receptor (beta chain) was identified during a study of cytomegalovirus exposure and HLA in healthy donors. In the case of this clone: Its antigen remains unidentified.

Primers for the PCR totalled 60 Vbeta and 13 Jbeta. Clones were sequenced by immunoSEQ multiplex PCR, and TCRdb holds only the in-frame ones, with some missing. This sample has about 160,000 clones, with 65% to 80% found just once. Points from the study as a whole: A later examination showed that TCR association rates differed by HLA locus, with DRB1 most and HLA-C fewest.

The ends lost 3 bases at V and 2 bases at J; junction bases unmatched: 3. CDR3 length: 15 amino acids. Germline CDR1 and CDR2: ENHRY and SYGVKD. This clonotype was obtained from a woman aged 50 to 65 in good health and CMV-seropositive. V usage is TRBV10-3 and J usage is TRBJ2-5; TRBD2 matches at 10 bases. The material sequenced was PBMCs. The CDR3 DNA reads as TGTGCCATCAGTGAAGCGGGGGGGGTTCAAGAGACCCAGTACTTC. Its translation is CAISEAGGVQETQYF.